Listed below are T cell receptor beta chains from one sample, sequenced in a study of OX40 agonist ivuxolimab in advanced cancers. The repertoire was sequenced with immunoSEQ multiplex PCR; TCRdb's copy has only in-frame clones and lacks some. The sample consists of fewer than 60,000 clones, 91% of them appearing once. Sequences were derived from CD4+ or CD8+ T cells sorted from blood, sampled in a trial of the OX40 agonist ivuxolimab. The receptors stem from an adult with an advanced solid tumor such as melanoma, head and neck, liver or kidney cancer. Each CDR3 is given with its conserved first and last residue. Fields, in order: D gene, V gene, clone size, J gene, CDR3 DNA, CDR3 protein. D genes are given only for firm matches. The size of a clone is reported for some rows only, either as once, few or many, or as a class for expanded clones.

D: -
V: TRBV25-1
size: -
J: TRBJ1-4
DNA: TGTGCCAGCACCCCGGGGGGGATTACTAATGAAAAACTGTTTTTT
CDR3: CASTPGGITNEKLFF

D: -
V: TRBV5-4
size: -
J: TRBJ2-7
DNA: TGTGCCAGCAGGTCCCGGGGCCAATCCGAGCAGTACTTC
CDR3: CASRSRGQSEQYF

D: -
V: TRBV25-1
size: few
J: TRBJ1-6
DNA: TGTGCCAGCAGTGAATATGCCAGCTATAATTCACCCCTCCACTTT
CDR3: CASSEYASYNSPLHF

D: -
V: TRBV6-6
size: -
J: TRBJ1-5
DNA: TGTGCCAGCAGTTTAGGGGGGGACCGCCCTTGGCCCCAGCATTTT
CDR3: CASSLGGDRPWPQHF

D: -
V: TRBV5-1
size: -
J: TRBJ2-5
DNA: TGCGCCAGCAGCTTGGTGGGCACTTCCCAAGAGACCCAGTACTTC
CDR3: CASSLVGTSQETQYF

D: -
V: TRBV9
size: -
J: TRBJ1-5
DNA: TGTGCCAGCAGCGTAGGCATCAGGGGCAGCGGGCCCCAGCATTTT
CDR3: CASSVGIRGSGPQHF

D: -
V: TRBV5-1
size: -
J: TRBJ1-5
DNA: TGCGCCAGCAGCTTGGGACAGCAAAATCAGCCCCAGCATTTT
CDR3: CASSLGQQNQPQHF

D: TRBD1
V: TRBV7-8
size: once
J: TRBJ2-3
DNA: TGTGCCAGCAGCTTAAGGGACAGGGGGCGCTTTCTTGATACGCAGTATTTT
CDR3: CASSLRDRGRFLDTQYF

D: -
V: TRBV6-1
size: once
J: TRBJ1-1
DNA: TGTGCCAGCAGTGAAGGGGTAAACACTGAAGCTTTCTTT
CDR3: CASSEGVNTEAFF

D: -
V: TRBV5-5
size: once
J: TRBJ1-1
DNA: TGTGCCAGCAGCCCGATGGGTTGGGCTGAAGCTTTCTTT
CDR3: CASSPMGWAEAFF

D: -
V: TRBV5-6
size: -
J: TRBJ2-5
DNA: TGTGCCAGCAGCTTGGACTTAGAGACCCAGTACTTC
CDR3: CASSLDLETQYF

D: TRBD1
V: TRBV18
size: -
J: TRBJ1-1
DNA: TGTGCCAGCTCCGAAATGACAGGGCAGGCTGAAGCTTTCTTT
CDR3: CASSEMTGQAEAFF

D: TRBD1
V: TRBV19
size: -
J: TRBJ2-1
DNA: TGTGCCAGTAAGGGACAGGGCTCCTACAATGAGCAGTTCTTC
CDR3: CASKGQGSYNEQFF

D: TRBD2
V: TRBV28
size: -
J: TRBJ2-7
DNA: TGTGCCAGCAGTTCACCATCCCTAGCGGGAGGGTCCTACGAGCAGTACTTC
CDR3: CASSSPSLAGGSYEQYF

D: TRBD2
V: TRBV27
size: -
J: TRBJ2-7
DNA: TGTGCCAGCAGTTCCCCATTGCGAGCGGGAGTACGATATAGAGAGCAGTACTTC
CDR3: CASSSPLRAGVRYREQYF

D: -
V: TRBV27
size: -
J: TRBJ2-1
DNA: TGTGCCAGCAGTTTATATCGGGACGGACACAATGAGCAGTTCTTC
CDR3: CASSLYRDGHNEQFF

D: TRBD1
V: TRBV4-1
size: -
J: TRBJ1-2
DNA: TGCGCCAGCAGCCATGGGGGACAGCCTAACTATGGCTACACCTTC
CDR3: CASSHGGQPNYGYTF

D: TRBD1
V: TRBV29-1
size: few
J: TRBJ2-1
DNA: TGCAGCCCTGGACAGGGGAGCTCCTACAATGAGCAGTTCTTC
CDR3: CSPGQGSSYNEQFF

D: -
V: TRBV7-2
size: -
J: TRBJ2-4
DNA: TGTGCCAGCAGCTTACGACTCTTTCAAAACATTCAGTACTTC
CDR3: CASSLRLFQNIQYF

D: TRBD1
V: TRBV19
size: -
J: TRBJ1-6
DNA: TGTGCCAGTACCGTGACAGGGGGCGCCGGGAATTCACCCCTCCACTTT
CDR3: CASTVTGGAGNSPLHF

D: TRBD2
V: TRBV5-4
size: few
J: TRBJ2-7
DNA: TGTGCCAGCAGCCTGGGACTAGCGGGAGACCAGTACTTC
CDR3: CASSLGLAGDQYF

D: -
V: TRBV6-5
size: -
J: TRBJ2-5
DNA: TGTGCCAGCAGTTCCGCAGGGGTGGAGACCCAGTACTTC
CDR3: CASSSAGVETQYF

D: -
V: TRBV29-1
size: -
J: TRBJ1-5
DNA: TGCAGCGTCGCGGAGGGTTATAGCAATCAGCCCCAGCATTTT
CDR3: CSVAEGYSNQPQHF

D: -
V: TRBV5-1
size: -
J: TRBJ1-1
DNA: TGCGCCAGCAGCCCATTCGTAACGGTGGCTGAAGCTTTCTTT
CDR3: CASSPFVTVAEAFF

D: -
V: TRBV10-2
size: -
J: TRBJ1-5
DNA: TGCGCCAGCAGTGAGTCAACTAGCAATCAGCCCCAGCATTTT
CDR3: CASSESTSNQPQHF

D: TRBD2
V: TRBV6-1
size: -
J: TRBJ2-7
DNA: TGTGCCAGCAGTGAACAGGGCGGGAGATCCTACGAGCAGTACTTC
CDR3: CASSEQGGRSYEQYF

D: -
V: TRBV11-1
size: -
J: TRBJ2-1
DNA: TGTGCCAGCAGCTTCCCGGGGGCCGTCAATGAGCAGTTCTTC
CDR3: CASSFPGAVNEQFF

D: -
V: TRBV7-3
size: -
J: TRBJ2-2
DNA: TGTGCCAGCAGCTTAATGGTGTCCGGGGAGCTGTTTTTT
CDR3: CASSLMVSGELFF

D: TRBD2
V: TRBV5-1
size: -
J: TRBJ2-2
DNA: TGCGCCAGCAGCTTGGCCGAGCGGGGGCACACCGGGGAGCTGTTTTTT
CDR3: CASSLAERGHTGELFF

D: TRBD1
V: TRBV28
size: -
J: TRBJ2-1
DNA: TGTGCCAGTCCCCTTCCGGGACAGGGTATGAATGAGCAGTTCTTC
CDR3: CASPLPGQGMNEQFF

D: TRBD1
V: TRBV5-1
size: -
J: TRBJ1-1
DNA: TGCGCCAGCAGGCCGGGACAGGGATACACTGAAGCTTTCTTT
CDR3: CASRPGQGYTEAFF

D: -
V: TRBV19
size: -
J: TRBJ2-1
DNA: TGTGCCAGTAGTACAGGGAGCTCCTACAATGAGCAGTTCTTC
CDR3: CASSTGSSYNEQFF

D: -
V: TRBV6-5
size: -
J: TRBJ2-5
DNA: TGTGCCAGCAGTTACTACCGGGGGGCGGAGACCCAGTACTTC
CDR3: CASSYYRGAETQYF

D: -
V: TRBV2
size: -
J: TRBJ2-7
DNA: TGTGCCAGCAGTGCTGCCTTGACTTCCTACGAGCAGTACTTC
CDR3: CASSAALTSYEQYF

D: -
V: TRBV5-4
size: once
J: TRBJ2-5
DNA: TGTGCCAGCAGCGGGGGAGACTCACAGCAGTACTTC
CDR3: CASSGGDSQQYF

D: -
V: TRBV9
size: -
J: TRBJ2-5
DNA: TGTGCCAGCAGCCCGTACGGCGGGACCCAGTACTTC
CDR3: CASSPYGGTQYF

D: -
V: TRBV19
size: -
J: TRBJ2-6
DNA: TGTGCCAGTAGTAGGCCCGTACAGCTACCGATCTCTGGGGCCAACGTCCTGACTTTC
CDR3: CASSRPVQLPISGANVLTF

D: -
V: TRBV29-1
size: -
J: TRBJ1-1
DNA: TGCAGCGTAGAGCCCTTGGGGGGAGGGACTGAAGCTTTCTTT
CDR3: CSVEPLGGGTEAFF

D: -
V: TRBV7-2
size: -
J: TRBJ2-5
DNA: TGTGCCAGCAGCCCCGAATGGACAGATCAAGAGACCCAGTACTTC
CDR3: CASSPEWTDQETQYF

D: -
V: TRBV5-1
size: -
J: TRBJ1-2
DNA: TGCGCCAGCAGCTTGGAAACAGGAAGCTATGGCTACACCTTC
CDR3: CASSLETGSYGYTF

D: TRBD1
V: TRBV7-9
size: medium-sized
J: TRBJ1-1
DNA: TGTGCCAGCAGCTTAGTACAGGGGTGGACTGAAGCTTTCTTT
CDR3: CASSLVQGWTEAFF

D: -
V: TRBV29-1
size: -
J: TRBJ1-3
DNA: TGCAGCGTTGAAGAGGAACAGGGAAACACCATATATTTT
CDR3: CSVEEEQGNTIYF

D: TRBD2
V: TRBV10-1
size: -
J: TRBJ2-1
DNA: TGCGCCAGCAGTGAGTCGACTAGCGGGGGTGATGAGCAGTTCTTC
CDR3: CASSESTSGGDEQFF

D: -
V: TRBV28
size: -
J: TRBJ1-1
DNA: TGTGCCAGCAGTTTAGGGAACAGGTGGAACACTGAAGCTTTCTTT
CDR3: CASSLGNRWNTEAFF

D: -
V: TRBV6-6
size: few
J: TRBJ2-7
DNA: TGTGCCAGCAGTTACTCGCCGGGTGCCGAGCAGTACTTC
CDR3: CASSYSPGAEQYF

D: -
V: TRBV6-1
size: -
J: TRBJ1-2
DNA: TGTGCCAGCAGTGAAGCGCAGGGTCGGTATGGCTACACCTTC
CDR3: CASSEAQGRYGYTF

D: -
V: TRBV6-6
size: -
J: TRBJ2-1
DNA: TGTGCCAGCAGTTACTCGACCAGTGAGCAGTTCTTC
CDR3: CASSYSTSEQFF

D: -
V: TRBV2
size: -
J: TRBJ2-3
DNA: TGTGCCAGCAGCGTACAGGGCGGCACAGATACGCAGTATTTT
CDR3: CASSVQGGTDTQYF

D: -
V: TRBV7-6
size: -
J: TRBJ2-7
DNA: TGTGCCAGCAGCCCCAGGACTACTTACGAGCAGTACTTC
CDR3: CASSPRTTYEQYF

D: -
V: TRBV6-4
size: -
J: TRBJ1-1
DNA: TGTGCCAGCAGTGACTCGAGTGCTTTCTTT
CDR3: CASSDSSAFF

D: TRBD1
V: TRBV6-5
size: -
J: TRBJ1-2
DNA: TGTGCCAGCAGTTCCGACGCCCCGACAGGGGGCTATGGCTACACCTTC
CDR3: CASSSDAPTGGYGYTF

D: -
V: TRBV6-1
size: -
J: TRBJ2-7
DNA: TGTGCCAGCTGGCCGACAGGCTTGTTCGAGCAGTACTTC
CDR3: CASWPTGLFEQYF

D: TRBD1
V: TRBV5-6
size: few
J: TRBJ1-1
DNA: TGTGCCAGCAGCTCGCCTCGACAGGGGGCCACTGAAGCTTTCTTT
CDR3: CASSSPRQGATEAFF

D: TRBD2
V: TRBV11-2
size: once
J: TRBJ2-1
DNA: TGTGCCAGCAGCTTAGGGTGGCGGGGGTCCTACAATGAGCAGTTCTTC
CDR3: CASSLGWRGSYNEQFF

D: -
V: TRBV6-1
size: -
J: TRBJ1-2
DNA: TGTGCCAGCAGGGCAGGAAGGAGCTATGGCTACACCTTC
CDR3: CASRAGRSYGYTF

D: -
V: TRBV5-5
size: few
J: TRBJ2-7
DNA: TGTGCCAGCAGCTTACCACTACAATCCTACGAGCAGTACTTC
CDR3: CASSLPLQSYEQYF

D: -
V: TRBV19
size: -
J: TRBJ1-5
DNA: TGTGCCAGTAGTATAAGGGTTTCTCAGCCCCAGCATTTT
CDR3: CASSIRVSQPQHF